This passage covers 21 T cell receptor beta chains from one sample sequenced in a study of T cell repertoires in cytomegalovirus infection. TCRdb reprocessed the reads via MiXCR and lists one record per CDR3 protein. Of 200,000 or so distinct CDR3 sequences listed, approximately 40% are singletons. What these receptors recognize is not known. Sequenced material: CD8+ T cells from cultured PBMCs, taken from culture after CMV antigen stimulation. The receptors were sampled from a human donor in good health (CMV status not recorded). Some clones in this sample may be carry-over from other donors' samples.

The rearrangement links TRBV10-3 to TRBJ2-1; no clear D. In germline, CDR1 is ENHRY, CDR2 SYGVKD. The CDR3 totals 11 residues. Trimming stripped 8 bases from V and 8 bases from J, with 10 bases between. The CDR3 DNA reads TGTGCCATCGGTGTGGGCGATGAGCAGTTCTTC. Protein product: CAIGVGDEQFF.

This CDR3 reads CASSLSGANTEAFF. The DNA of the CDR3 is TGTGCCAGCAGCTTGTCAGGGGCGAACACTGAAGCTTTCTTT. The gene calls are TRBV7-9 and TRBJ1-1, with a possible D match to TRBD1 (6 bases). This CDR3 spans 14 amino acids. Germline CDR1 and CDR2: SEHNR and FQNEAQ (reference sequence). V was clipped by 3 bases and J by 1 base, with 9 bases between them.

The rearrangement links TRBV7-8 to TRBJ2-5, with 7 bases fitting TRBD2. The V and J ends lost 1 base and 1 base, in that order; junction bases with no gene match: 9. The germline V gene encodes CDR1 SGHVS and CDR2 FQNEAQ. The CDR3 has 17 residues. CDR3 nucleotides: TGTGCCAGCAGCTTAGAGCCTAGCGGAGGGTTCCAAGAGACCCAGTACTTC. Amino acids: CASSLEPSGGFQETQYF. Using reference TRBV7-8 and TRBJ2-5 for the parts outside the CDR3, the full variable domain is GAGVSQSPRYKVAKRGQDVALRCDPISGHVSLFWYQQALGQGPEFLTYFQNEAQLDKSGLPSDRFFAERPEGSVSTLKIQRTQQEDSAVYLCASSLEPSGGFQETQYFGPGTRLLVL.

The CDR3 here is CASSLNRGRLNTEAFF. The CDR3 nucleotides are TGCGCCAGCAGCCTAAACAGGGGGCGACTGAACACTGAAGCTTTCTTT. This sequence joins TRBV5-1 and TRBJ1-1, with TRBD1 matching over 9 bases. Trimming took 4 bases from V and 0 from J; bases not matched to a gene: 7. CDR3 size: 16 residues. The germline gives CDR1 SGHRS, CDR2 YFSETQ. Full variable domain (rest looked up from reference TRBV5-1 and TRBJ1-1): KAGVTQTPRYLIKTRGQQVTLSCSPISGHRSVSWYQQTPGQGLQFLFEYFSETQRNKGNFPGRFSGRQFSNSRSEMNVSTLELGDSALYLCASSLNRGRLNTEAFFGQGTRLTVV.

The V gene is TRBV19, the J gene TRBJ1-5, with D tentatively TRBD1 (6 bases). The germline CDR1 and CDR2 sequences are LNHDA and SQIVND (reference sequence). The CDR3 has 15 residues. V shed 7 bases and J shed 2 bases, with 15 bases lying between them. CDR3 sequence reads: CASKPGVDRNQPQHF. In DNA, the CDR3 is TGTGCCAGTAAGCCAGGGGTAGATCGCAATCAGCCCCAGCATTTT.

In its sample, this clonotype was seen a few times. The chain employs TRBV7-9 and TRBJ2-3; D possibly corresponds to TRBD1 (6 bases). The V gene lost 5 bases and the J gene lost 6 bases, with 27 bases spanning the gap. In germline, CDR1 is SEHNR, CDR2 FQNEAQ (reference sequence). The CDR3 has 18 amino acids. The CDR3 spells CASSPLNAGTQDMDTQYF. The CDR3, as DNA: TGTGCCAGCAGCCCTCTAAACGCCGGGACACAGGATATGGATACGCAGTATTTT.

This clonotype showed up just a few times. The chain recombines TRBV5-4 with TRBJ2-1, with TRBD2 matching over 10 bases. Germline CDR1 is SGHNT and CDR2 is YYREEE (reference sequence). V shed 3 bases, J shed 0 bases, and the junction held 12 bases outside the gene matches. The CDR3 covers 19 residues. The CDR3 bases are TGTGCCAGCAGCTACTCCGGGACTAGCGTCTCCAGCTCCTACAATGAGCAGTTCTTC. Its protein is CASSYSGTSVSSSYNEQFF.

This chain links TRBV9 with TRBJ2-1; perhaps D is TRBD1 or TRBD2 (7 bases each). Deletions cut 4 bases from V and 8 bases from J, with 28 bases between. CDR1 and CDR2 from the germline V gene are SGDLS and YYNGEE. This CDR3 region has 18 residues. Here the CDR3 DNA reads TGTGCCAGCAGCCCCCAGGGGGGGAGTGGGGGGCTCTTGGATGAGCAGTTCTTC. Translation: CASSPQGGSGGLLDEQFF.

The chain joins TRBV27 to TRBJ2-7; D perhaps matches TRBD1 (5 bases). V lost 2 bases, J lost 2 bases, and 10 bases lay in between. The CDR3 is 14 residues long. The germline gives CDR1 MNHEY, CDR2 SMNVEV (reference sequence). CDR3 in DNA: TGTGCCAGCAGTTTAAAAGGCAGGGCCTACGAGCAGTACTTC. It specifies CASSLKGRAYEQYF.

This clonotype turned up a few times. The chain combines TRBV6-6 with TRBJ1-3; D is perhaps TRBD1 (6 bases). CDR1 and CDR2 from the germline V gene are MNHNY and SVGAGI (reference sequence). This CDR3 contains 15 residues. Between the trimmed V and J ends, which lost 0 bases and 4 bases, there was a span of 10 bases. CDR3 in amino acids: CASSYSGGLGNTIYF. Written as DNA, the CDR3 is TGTGCCAGCAGTTACTCGGGGGGGCTAGGAAACACCATATATTTT.

This chain's CDR3 is CASSLGPPGQGGIEQFF. The CDR3, as DNA: TGTGCCAGCAGCTTAGGCCCCCCTGGACAGGGAGGAATTGAGCAGTTCTTC. The genes are TRBV11-3 and TRBJ2-1; 8 bases are shared with TRBD1. CDR1 SGHNT and CDR2 YENEEA come from the germline V gene. CDR3 length: 17 residues. V lost 1 base to trimming and J lost 9 bases; unmatched junction nucleotides: 14.

V gene TRBV14 combines with J gene TRBJ1-1; a possible D gene is TRBD1 (5 bases). Germline V gene data show CDR1 as SGHDN and CDR2 as FVKESK. Trimming took 5 bases from V and 5 from J, leaving 24 bases between them. This CDR3 comprises 17 residues. The CDR3 DNA follows: TGTGCCAGCAGCAAGCCTCTTTTAGTCGCAGGGCGGACTGAAGCTTTCTTT. It codes for CASSKPLLVAGRTEAFF. The full variable domain, its missing parts supplied by reference TRBV14 and TRBJ1-1, is EAGVTQFPSHSVIEKGQTVTLRCDPISGHDNLYWYRRVMGKEIKFLLHFVKESKQDESGMPNNRFLAERTGGTYSTLKVQPAELEDSGVYFCASSKPLLVAGRTEAFFGQGTRLTVV.

V and J are TRBV13 and TRBJ2-7, with 8 bases identical to TRBD1. V was clipped by 1 base and J by 6 bases; unmatched bases: 5. The CDR3 is 14 amino acids. Looked up from germline, CDR1 is PRHDT and CDR2 is FYEKMQ (reference sequence). The DNA for the CDR3 is TGTGCCAGCAGCTTAGAGGACAGGGAAGGCGAGCAGTACTTC. Encoded protein: CASSLEDREGEQYF.

The chain is built from TRBV6-2 or TRBV6-3 and TRBJ1-3; a weak D match, TRBD1 (6 bases). The germline V gene has CDR1 MNHEY and CDR2 SVGEGT. The CDR3 loop spans 15 amino acids. V lost 5 bases and J 0 bases, leaving 11 bases between the germline ends. CDR3 sequence: CASSEDRSSGNTIYF. CDR3 DNA: TGTGCCAGCAGTGAAGACAGGTCCTCTGGAAACACCATATATTTT.

This chain joins TRBV12-3 or TRBV12-4 and TRBJ1-1; D not certain. The V end lost 3 bases, the J end lost 3 bases, and 8 bases lay between the germline ends. CDR3 length: 13 residues. The CDR3 region has the DNA TGTGCCAGCAGTTTGACGGAGTACACTGAAGCTTTCTTT. This translates into CASSLTEYTEAFF.

This chain connects TRBV7-9 to TRBJ2-7; 12 bases agree with TRBD1. Germline CDR1 SEHNR, CDR2 FQNEAQ (reference sequence). This CDR3 is built from 17 residues. J was trimmed by 4 bases and V by 5 bases; bases with no gene match: 12. Written as DNA, the CDR3 is TGTGCCAGCAGCCCGAGTGGTGGGACAGGGGGCTTGTACGAGCAGTACTTC. This translates into CASSPSGGTGGLYEQYF.

Here the CDR3 DNA reads TGTGCCAGCGGCACCGGGACTGGCGAAAATGAGCAGTTCTTC. It is translated as CASGTGTGENEQFF. The chain is built from TRBV2 and TRBJ2-1, with D tentatively TRBD2 (6 bases). The CDR3 covers 14 residues. V shed 8 bases and J shed 7 bases, with 18 bases lying between them. Looked up from germline, CDR1 is SNHLY and CDR2 is FYNNEI.

The chain combines TRBV7-9 with TRBJ2-1; TRBD2 aligns across 12 bases. Trimming took 4 bases from V and 5 from J; bases not matched to a gene: 3. Germline-derived CDR1 and CDR2 are SEHNR and FQNEAQ (reference sequence). CDR3 length: 15 residues. The CDR3 bases are TGTGCCAGCAGCTGGACTAGCGGGAACCACAATGAGCAGTTCTTC. This sequence encodes CASSWTSGNHNEQFF.

Ten or more counts support this clonotype. This rearrangement joins TRBV7-3 to TRBJ1-1; the D is unclear. The germline CDR1 and CDR2 sequences are SGHTA and FQGTGA. V shed 0 bases and J shed 7 bases, with 9 bases lying between them. The CDR3 consists of 13 residues. CDR3 region: CASSLTSGGEAFF. For the CDR3, the DNA is TGTGCCAGCAGCTTAACGTCGGGAGGTGAAGCTTTCTTT.

The chain uses TRBV7-9 and TRBJ1-3; D gene unclear. Trimming pared 5 bases from V and 4 bases from J, leaving 18 bases between. Per the germline V gene, CDR1 is SEHNR and CDR2 is FQNEAQ (reference sequence). This CDR3 has 16 amino acids. Written as DNA, the CDR3 is TGTGCCAGCAGCACACAAACATGGTATGGAGGAAACACCATATATTTT. Amino acids: CASSTQTWYGGNTIYF.

V gene TRBV12-3 or TRBV12-4 combines with J gene TRBJ1-2; 9 bases agree with TRBD1. V trimming: 4 bases; J trimming: 5 bases; junction bases outside the gene matches: 11. This CDR3 is 16 amino acids long. The CDR3 protein is CASSSDRGSLFYGYTF. CDR3 DNA sequence: TGTGCCAGCAGTTCGGACAGGGGTTCTCTATTTTATGGCTACACCTTC.